This T cell receptor beta chain was captured in a study of shared clonotypes between healthy human individuals. General observations from the study: Naive subsets generally exceeded memory subsets in estimated richness. Sharing across four donors was highest in naive CD4 (roughly 5%) and lowest in memory CD8 (around 0.4%). Incomplete sequencing of sorted subsets was indicated by rarefaction despite large depth.

Original processing notes: Without quality scores, immunoSEQ junctional reads could not be filtered like full-length reads. Here immunoSEQ multiplex PCR was the method, and the copy in TCRdb shows in-frame clones only, minus some. V, J and clone size were drawn from that table, and D and trimming were deduced from the DNA. The table shows some 2,000,000 clones, with roughly 95% occurring only once. This clone was recorded only once. What it binds is not known. The receptor was derived from a man aged 18-30 years in good health. Source material: naive CD4+ T cells sorted from blood. Subset described: CD45RA+ positively selected.

CDR3 loop: CASSPNRGRTDTQYF. Here the CDR3 DNA reads TGTGCCAGTAGTCCCAACAGGGGGCGCACAGATACGCAGTATTTT. This chain joins TRBV19 and TRBJ2-3, with 9 bases matching TRBD1. V shed 5 bases, J shed 1 base, and the junction held 4 bases outside the gene matches. Germline V gene sequence: CDR1 LNHDA, CDR2 SQIVND (reference sequence). The CDR3 is made up of 15 amino acids.